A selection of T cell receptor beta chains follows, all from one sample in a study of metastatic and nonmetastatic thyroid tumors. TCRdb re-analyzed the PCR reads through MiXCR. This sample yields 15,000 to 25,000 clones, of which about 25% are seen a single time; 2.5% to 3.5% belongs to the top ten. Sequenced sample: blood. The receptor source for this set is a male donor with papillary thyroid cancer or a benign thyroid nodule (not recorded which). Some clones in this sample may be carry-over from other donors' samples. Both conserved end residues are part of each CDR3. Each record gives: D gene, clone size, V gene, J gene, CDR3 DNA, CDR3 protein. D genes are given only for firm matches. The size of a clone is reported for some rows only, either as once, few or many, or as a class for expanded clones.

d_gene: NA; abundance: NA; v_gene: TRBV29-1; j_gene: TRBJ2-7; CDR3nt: TGCAGCGTGAAGACGGTAAGCTACGAGCAGTACTTC; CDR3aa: CSVKTVSYEQYF
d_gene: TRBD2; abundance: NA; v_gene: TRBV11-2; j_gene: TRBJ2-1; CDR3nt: TGTGCCAGCAGCTTAGAGGGGGGACTAGCGGGAGAGCATGAGCAGTTCTTC; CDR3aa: CASSLEGGLAGEHEQFF
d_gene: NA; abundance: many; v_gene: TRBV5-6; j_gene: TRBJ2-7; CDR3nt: TGTGCCAGCAGAGGGTGGGACCGCCCCTACGAGCAGTACTTC; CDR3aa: CASRGWDRPYEQYF
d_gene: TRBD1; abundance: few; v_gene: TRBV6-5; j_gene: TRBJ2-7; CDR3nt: TGTGCCAGCAGTTCTTCCCACAGGGGACGGTCCTACGAGCAGTACTTC; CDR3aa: CASSSSHRGRSYEQYF
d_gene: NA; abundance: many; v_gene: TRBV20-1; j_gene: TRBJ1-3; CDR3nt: TGCAGTGCTACCGGGGGGGGTGGAAACACCATATATTTT; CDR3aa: CSATGGGGNTIYF
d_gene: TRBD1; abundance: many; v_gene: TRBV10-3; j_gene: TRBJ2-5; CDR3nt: TGTGCCATCAGTGGGGGGACAGGACGGGAGACCCAGTACTTC; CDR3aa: CAISGGTGRETQYF
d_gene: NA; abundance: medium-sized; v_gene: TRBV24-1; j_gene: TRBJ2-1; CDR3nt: TGTGCCACCAGTGTGGCAGGGACCCACAATGAGCAGTTCTTC; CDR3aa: CATSVAGTHNEQFF
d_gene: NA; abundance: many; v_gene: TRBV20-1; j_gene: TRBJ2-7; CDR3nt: TGCAGTGCTAGATACTCCTACGAGCAGTACTTC; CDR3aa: CSARYSYEQYF
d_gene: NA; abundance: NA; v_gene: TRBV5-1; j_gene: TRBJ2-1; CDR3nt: TGCGCCAGCAGCTTGGCCCCTGGGTTTATATACAATGAGCAGTTCTTC; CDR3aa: CASSLAPGFIYNEQFF
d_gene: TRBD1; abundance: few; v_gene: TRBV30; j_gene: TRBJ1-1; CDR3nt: TGTGCCTGGATGGACTCCGGGACAGGGAACACTGAAGCTTTCTTT; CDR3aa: CAWMDSGTGNTEAFF
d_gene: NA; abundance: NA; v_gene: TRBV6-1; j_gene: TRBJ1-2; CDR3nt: TGTGCCAGCACCAAAGACGGCGTAGACCGGGGCTACACCTTC; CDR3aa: CASTKDGVDRGYTF
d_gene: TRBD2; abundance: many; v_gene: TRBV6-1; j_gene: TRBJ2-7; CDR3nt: TGTGCCAGCAGTGAACTAGCGGGGTACGAGCAGTACTTC; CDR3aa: CASSELAGYEQYF
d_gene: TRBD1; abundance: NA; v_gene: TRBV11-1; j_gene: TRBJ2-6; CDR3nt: TGTGCCAGCAGCTTCCGGGACAGGGTGACTGGGGCCAACGTCCTGACTTTC; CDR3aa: CASSFRDRVTGANVLTF
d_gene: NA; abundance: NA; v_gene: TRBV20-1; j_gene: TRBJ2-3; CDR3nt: TGCAGTGCTAGGGACTACTCGGGGACAGATACGCAGTATTTT; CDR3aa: CSARDYSGTDTQYF
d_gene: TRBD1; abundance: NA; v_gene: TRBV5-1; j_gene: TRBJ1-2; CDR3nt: TGCGCCAGCAGCGGACAGGGGGCGGCAGATGGCTACACCTTC; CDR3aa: CASSGQGAADGYTF
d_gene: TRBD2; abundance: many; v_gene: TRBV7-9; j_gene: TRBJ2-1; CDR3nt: TGTGCCAGCAGGACACTAGCGGGAGATGAGCAGTTCTTC; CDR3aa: CASRTLAGDEQFF
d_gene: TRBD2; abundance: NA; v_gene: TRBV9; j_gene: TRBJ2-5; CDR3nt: TGTGCCAGCAGCGTACTGGGTAGCGGGTGGTCAGAGACCCAGTACTTC; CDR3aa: CASSVLGSGWSETQYF
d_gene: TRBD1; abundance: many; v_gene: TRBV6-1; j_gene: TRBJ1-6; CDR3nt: TGTGCCAGCAGGGGGACAGTGCAGCACTCACCCCTCCACTTT; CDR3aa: CASRGTVQHSPLHF
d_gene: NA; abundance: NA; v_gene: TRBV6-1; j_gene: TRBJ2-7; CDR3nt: TGTGCCAGCAGTCCACGGGACTTCTACGAGCAGTACTTC; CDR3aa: CASSPRDFYEQYF
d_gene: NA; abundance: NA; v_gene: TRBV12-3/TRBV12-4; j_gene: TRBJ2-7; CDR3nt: NA; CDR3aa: CASSLGTGLRAVLRDF
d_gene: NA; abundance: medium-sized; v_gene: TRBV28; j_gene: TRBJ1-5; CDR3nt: TGTGCCAGCAGTTTCATTCGCAATCAGCCCCAGCATTTT; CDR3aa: CASSFIRNQPQHF
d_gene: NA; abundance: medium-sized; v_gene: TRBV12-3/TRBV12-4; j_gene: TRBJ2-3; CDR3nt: TGTGCCAGCAGTCCTAATACAGCTAGCACAGATACGCAGTATTTT; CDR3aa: CASSPNTASTDTQYF
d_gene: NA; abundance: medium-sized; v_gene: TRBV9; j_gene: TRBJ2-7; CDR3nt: TGTGCCAGCAGTACATCGGAAGGGTACGAGCAGTACTTC; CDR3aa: CASSTSEGYEQYF
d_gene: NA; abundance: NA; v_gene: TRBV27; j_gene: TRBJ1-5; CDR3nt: TGTGCCAGCAGTTTCGGAGGGGGAGATCGGCCCCAGCATTTT; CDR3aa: CASSFGGGDRPQHF
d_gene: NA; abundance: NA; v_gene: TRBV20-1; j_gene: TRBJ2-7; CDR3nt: TGCAGTGCTAGAGGTACGGGTTCCTACGAGCAGTACTTC; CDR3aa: CSARGTGSYEQYF
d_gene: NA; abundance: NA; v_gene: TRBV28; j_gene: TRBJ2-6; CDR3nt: TGTGCCAGCAGTCCGCTCCTTTCTGGGGCCAACGTCCTGACTTTC; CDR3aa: CASSPLLSGANVLTF
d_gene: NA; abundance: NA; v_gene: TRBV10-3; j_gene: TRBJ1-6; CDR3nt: TGTGCCATCAGTGACGGCAGTGGAATGGCGTCACCCCTCCACTTT; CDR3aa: CAISDGSGMASPLHF
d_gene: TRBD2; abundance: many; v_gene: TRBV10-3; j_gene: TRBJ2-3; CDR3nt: TGTGCCATCAGACCCCAAGGGACTAGCGGGAGCACAGATACGCAGTATTTT; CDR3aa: CAIRPQGTSGSTDTQYF
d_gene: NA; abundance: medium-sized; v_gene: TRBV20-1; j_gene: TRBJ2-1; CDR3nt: TGCAGTGCTAGGTGGAGGGGGGGGGATGAGCAGTTCTTC; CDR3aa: CSARWRGGDEQFF
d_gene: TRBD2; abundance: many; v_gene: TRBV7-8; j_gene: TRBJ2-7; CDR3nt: TGTGCCAGCAGCTTACTAGCGGGCTCCTACGAGCAGTACTTC; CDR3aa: CASSLLAGSYEQYF
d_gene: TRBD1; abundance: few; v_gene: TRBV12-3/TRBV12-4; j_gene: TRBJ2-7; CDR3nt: TGTGCCAGCAGTGGCCACGGGACCAGGGGGTCCTACGAGCAGTACTTC; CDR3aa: CASSGHGTRGSYEQYF
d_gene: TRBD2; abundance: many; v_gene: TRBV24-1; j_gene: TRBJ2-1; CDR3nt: TGTGCCACCAGCCGGGCGGGAGGGTTGAACAATGAGCAGTTCTTC; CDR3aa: CATSRAGGLNNEQFF
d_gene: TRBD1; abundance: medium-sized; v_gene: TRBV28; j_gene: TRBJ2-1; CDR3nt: TGTGCCAGCAGTGAACCAGGGGGCGGTGGTGAGCAGTTCTTC; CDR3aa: CASSEPGGGGEQFF
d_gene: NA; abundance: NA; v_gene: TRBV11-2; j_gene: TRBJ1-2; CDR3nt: TGTGCCATCCGGGGGCAGTTAATTGGTTCGAACTATGGCTACACCTTC; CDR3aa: CAIRGQLIGSNYGYTF
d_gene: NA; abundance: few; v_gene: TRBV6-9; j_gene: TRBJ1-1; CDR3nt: TGTGCCAGCAGTTATTTCGACTTTCCGACAGGACCCACTGAAGCTTTCTTT; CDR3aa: CASSYFDFPTGPTEAFF
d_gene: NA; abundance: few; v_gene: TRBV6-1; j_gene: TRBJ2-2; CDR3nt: TGTGCCAGCAGTGAAGGATGGGGAACCGGGGAGCTGTTTTTT; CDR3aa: CASSEGWGTGELFF
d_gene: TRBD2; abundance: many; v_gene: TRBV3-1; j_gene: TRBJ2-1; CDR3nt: TGTGCCAGCAGCCAAGGTCCTAGCGGGAGTTCTGGGCAGTTCTTC; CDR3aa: CASSQGPSGSSGQFF
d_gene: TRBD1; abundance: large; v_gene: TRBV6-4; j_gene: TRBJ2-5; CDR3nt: TGTGCCAACTTAGTCGGACAGGGCGGGCAAGAGACCCAGTACTTC; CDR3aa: CANLVGQGGQETQYF
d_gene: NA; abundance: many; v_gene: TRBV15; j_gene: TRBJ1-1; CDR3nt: TGTGCCACCAGCAGAGGCTTGGAAGGGTCGGGCACTGAAGCTTTCTTT; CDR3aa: CATSRGLEGSGTEAFF